This TCR beta chain was captured by sequencing in a study of response to subunit inactivated influenza vaccine. Study-level points and caveats: There was a suggestion from the authors that each seasonal influenza vaccination recruits few new T cells.

TCRdb passed the RT-PCR reads through MiXCR, listing each CDR3 protein once. This sample carries more than 700,000 distinct CDR3 sequences, 21% of them seen once, and the ten largest clones take roughly 10%. The CDR3 loop spans 14 amino acids. V trimming: 8 bases; J trimming: 3 bases; junction bases outside the gene matches: 5. The V gene's germline CDR1 is LGHNA and CDR2 YSLEER. Only a few counts were recorded for this clonotype. Its specificity is unknown. The sample in question was PBMCs from blood, obtained 4 to 6 days after vaccination. The clonotype comes from a man aged 45-60 years who received an inactivated influenza vaccine. V gene TRBV4-3 combines with J gene TRBJ2-1, with TRBD2 matching 9 bases. CDR3 sequence: CASASGGIYNEQFF. CDR3 in DNA: TGCGCCAGCGCGAGCGGGGGGATCTACAATGAGCAGTTCTTC.